This T cell receptor beta chain was sequenced for a study of CD8+ T cells in alopecia areata. The overall study: Those treated were given oral tofacitinib at 5 to 10 mg twice daily. Study-level findings and limits: Under tofacitinib, fewer expanded CD8+ clones appeared among the top 100 scalp clones. How baseline CD8+ expansion relates to response remains uncertain (there was one nonresponder).

Treatment meaning: oral pan-JAK inhibitor, 5-10 mg twice daily. The sorting of PBMCs gave CD4+ and CD8+ T cells. Reverse transcription of extracted RNA yielded cDNA, which provided the sequencing template. Repertoires were generated with immunoSEQ multiplex PCR, while TCRdb's copy carries only in-frame clones and drops some. The data show some 200,000 clones, under 60% seen once. Note on this clone: The antigen is unknown.

Trimming stripped 5 bases from V and 6 bases from J, with 8 bases between. Germline loops: CDR1 DFQATT, CDR2 SNEGSKA (reference sequence). This CDR3 has 11 amino acids. The rearrangement uses TRBV20-1 and TRBJ2-1; D not resolved. The input for sequencing was CD8+ T cells sorted from blood, taken at week 24, from a patient treated with tofacitinib. This TCR came from a human donor with alopecia areata. CDR3 in DNA: TGCAGTGCTGAGAGATTCAATGAGCAGTTCTTC. Amino acid sequence: CSAERFNEQFF.